This T cell receptor (beta chain) is drawn from a study of beta chain features in type 1 diabetes. Overall study context: The samples had roughly 100,000,000 sorted cells examined in all.

CDR1 and CDR2 (germline): SGHRS, YFSETQ. The CDR3 spans 14 residues. V shed 2 bases and J shed 6 bases, with 12 bases lying between them. Expressed TCRB transcripts were sequenced because the isolated RNA had all been reverse transcribed beforehand. Repertoires were generated with immunoSEQ multiplex PCR, while TCRdb's copy carries only in-frame clones and drops some. Here the sample spans fewer than 7,500 clones, under 85% being singletons. This clone is a singleton in its sample. This TCR was recovered from a man aged 18 to 30 in good health. The J gene is TRBJ1-5, the V gene TRBV5-1; unclear D gene. Sequencing input: Tregs from blood. The chain's CDR3 is CASSFSGDGQPQHF. CDR3 DNA sequence: TGCGCCAGCAGCTTCTCAGGTGATGGTCAGCCCCAGCATTTT.